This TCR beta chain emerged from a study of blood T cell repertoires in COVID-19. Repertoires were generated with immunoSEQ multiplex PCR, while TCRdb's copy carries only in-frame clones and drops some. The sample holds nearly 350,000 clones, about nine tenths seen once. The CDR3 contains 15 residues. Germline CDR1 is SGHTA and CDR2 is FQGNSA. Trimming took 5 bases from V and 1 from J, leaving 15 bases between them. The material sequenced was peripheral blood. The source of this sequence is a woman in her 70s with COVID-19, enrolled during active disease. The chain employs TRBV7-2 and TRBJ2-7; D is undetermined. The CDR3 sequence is CASSRSTERSYEQYF. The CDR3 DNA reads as TGTGCCAGCAGCCGCTCCACAGAAAGGTCCTACGAGCAGTACTTC.